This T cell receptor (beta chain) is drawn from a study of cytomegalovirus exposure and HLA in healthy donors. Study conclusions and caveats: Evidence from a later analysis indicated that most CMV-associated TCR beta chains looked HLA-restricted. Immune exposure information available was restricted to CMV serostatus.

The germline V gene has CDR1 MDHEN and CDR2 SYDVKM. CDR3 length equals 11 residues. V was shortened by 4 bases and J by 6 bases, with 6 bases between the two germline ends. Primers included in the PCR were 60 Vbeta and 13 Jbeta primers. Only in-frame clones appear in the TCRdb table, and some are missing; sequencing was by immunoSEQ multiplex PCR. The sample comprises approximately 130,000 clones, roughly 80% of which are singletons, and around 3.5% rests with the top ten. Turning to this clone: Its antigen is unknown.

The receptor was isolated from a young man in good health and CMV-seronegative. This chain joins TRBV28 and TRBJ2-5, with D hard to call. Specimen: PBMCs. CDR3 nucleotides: TGTGCCAGCAGTTCCTTAAAGACCCAGTACTTC. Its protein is CASSSLKTQYF. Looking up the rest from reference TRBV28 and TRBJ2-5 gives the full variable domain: DVKVTQSSRYLVKRTGEKVFLECVQDMDHENMFWYRQDPGLGLRLIYFSYDVKMKEKGDIPEGYSVSREKKERFSLILESASTNQTSMYLCASSSLKTQYFGPGTRLLVL.